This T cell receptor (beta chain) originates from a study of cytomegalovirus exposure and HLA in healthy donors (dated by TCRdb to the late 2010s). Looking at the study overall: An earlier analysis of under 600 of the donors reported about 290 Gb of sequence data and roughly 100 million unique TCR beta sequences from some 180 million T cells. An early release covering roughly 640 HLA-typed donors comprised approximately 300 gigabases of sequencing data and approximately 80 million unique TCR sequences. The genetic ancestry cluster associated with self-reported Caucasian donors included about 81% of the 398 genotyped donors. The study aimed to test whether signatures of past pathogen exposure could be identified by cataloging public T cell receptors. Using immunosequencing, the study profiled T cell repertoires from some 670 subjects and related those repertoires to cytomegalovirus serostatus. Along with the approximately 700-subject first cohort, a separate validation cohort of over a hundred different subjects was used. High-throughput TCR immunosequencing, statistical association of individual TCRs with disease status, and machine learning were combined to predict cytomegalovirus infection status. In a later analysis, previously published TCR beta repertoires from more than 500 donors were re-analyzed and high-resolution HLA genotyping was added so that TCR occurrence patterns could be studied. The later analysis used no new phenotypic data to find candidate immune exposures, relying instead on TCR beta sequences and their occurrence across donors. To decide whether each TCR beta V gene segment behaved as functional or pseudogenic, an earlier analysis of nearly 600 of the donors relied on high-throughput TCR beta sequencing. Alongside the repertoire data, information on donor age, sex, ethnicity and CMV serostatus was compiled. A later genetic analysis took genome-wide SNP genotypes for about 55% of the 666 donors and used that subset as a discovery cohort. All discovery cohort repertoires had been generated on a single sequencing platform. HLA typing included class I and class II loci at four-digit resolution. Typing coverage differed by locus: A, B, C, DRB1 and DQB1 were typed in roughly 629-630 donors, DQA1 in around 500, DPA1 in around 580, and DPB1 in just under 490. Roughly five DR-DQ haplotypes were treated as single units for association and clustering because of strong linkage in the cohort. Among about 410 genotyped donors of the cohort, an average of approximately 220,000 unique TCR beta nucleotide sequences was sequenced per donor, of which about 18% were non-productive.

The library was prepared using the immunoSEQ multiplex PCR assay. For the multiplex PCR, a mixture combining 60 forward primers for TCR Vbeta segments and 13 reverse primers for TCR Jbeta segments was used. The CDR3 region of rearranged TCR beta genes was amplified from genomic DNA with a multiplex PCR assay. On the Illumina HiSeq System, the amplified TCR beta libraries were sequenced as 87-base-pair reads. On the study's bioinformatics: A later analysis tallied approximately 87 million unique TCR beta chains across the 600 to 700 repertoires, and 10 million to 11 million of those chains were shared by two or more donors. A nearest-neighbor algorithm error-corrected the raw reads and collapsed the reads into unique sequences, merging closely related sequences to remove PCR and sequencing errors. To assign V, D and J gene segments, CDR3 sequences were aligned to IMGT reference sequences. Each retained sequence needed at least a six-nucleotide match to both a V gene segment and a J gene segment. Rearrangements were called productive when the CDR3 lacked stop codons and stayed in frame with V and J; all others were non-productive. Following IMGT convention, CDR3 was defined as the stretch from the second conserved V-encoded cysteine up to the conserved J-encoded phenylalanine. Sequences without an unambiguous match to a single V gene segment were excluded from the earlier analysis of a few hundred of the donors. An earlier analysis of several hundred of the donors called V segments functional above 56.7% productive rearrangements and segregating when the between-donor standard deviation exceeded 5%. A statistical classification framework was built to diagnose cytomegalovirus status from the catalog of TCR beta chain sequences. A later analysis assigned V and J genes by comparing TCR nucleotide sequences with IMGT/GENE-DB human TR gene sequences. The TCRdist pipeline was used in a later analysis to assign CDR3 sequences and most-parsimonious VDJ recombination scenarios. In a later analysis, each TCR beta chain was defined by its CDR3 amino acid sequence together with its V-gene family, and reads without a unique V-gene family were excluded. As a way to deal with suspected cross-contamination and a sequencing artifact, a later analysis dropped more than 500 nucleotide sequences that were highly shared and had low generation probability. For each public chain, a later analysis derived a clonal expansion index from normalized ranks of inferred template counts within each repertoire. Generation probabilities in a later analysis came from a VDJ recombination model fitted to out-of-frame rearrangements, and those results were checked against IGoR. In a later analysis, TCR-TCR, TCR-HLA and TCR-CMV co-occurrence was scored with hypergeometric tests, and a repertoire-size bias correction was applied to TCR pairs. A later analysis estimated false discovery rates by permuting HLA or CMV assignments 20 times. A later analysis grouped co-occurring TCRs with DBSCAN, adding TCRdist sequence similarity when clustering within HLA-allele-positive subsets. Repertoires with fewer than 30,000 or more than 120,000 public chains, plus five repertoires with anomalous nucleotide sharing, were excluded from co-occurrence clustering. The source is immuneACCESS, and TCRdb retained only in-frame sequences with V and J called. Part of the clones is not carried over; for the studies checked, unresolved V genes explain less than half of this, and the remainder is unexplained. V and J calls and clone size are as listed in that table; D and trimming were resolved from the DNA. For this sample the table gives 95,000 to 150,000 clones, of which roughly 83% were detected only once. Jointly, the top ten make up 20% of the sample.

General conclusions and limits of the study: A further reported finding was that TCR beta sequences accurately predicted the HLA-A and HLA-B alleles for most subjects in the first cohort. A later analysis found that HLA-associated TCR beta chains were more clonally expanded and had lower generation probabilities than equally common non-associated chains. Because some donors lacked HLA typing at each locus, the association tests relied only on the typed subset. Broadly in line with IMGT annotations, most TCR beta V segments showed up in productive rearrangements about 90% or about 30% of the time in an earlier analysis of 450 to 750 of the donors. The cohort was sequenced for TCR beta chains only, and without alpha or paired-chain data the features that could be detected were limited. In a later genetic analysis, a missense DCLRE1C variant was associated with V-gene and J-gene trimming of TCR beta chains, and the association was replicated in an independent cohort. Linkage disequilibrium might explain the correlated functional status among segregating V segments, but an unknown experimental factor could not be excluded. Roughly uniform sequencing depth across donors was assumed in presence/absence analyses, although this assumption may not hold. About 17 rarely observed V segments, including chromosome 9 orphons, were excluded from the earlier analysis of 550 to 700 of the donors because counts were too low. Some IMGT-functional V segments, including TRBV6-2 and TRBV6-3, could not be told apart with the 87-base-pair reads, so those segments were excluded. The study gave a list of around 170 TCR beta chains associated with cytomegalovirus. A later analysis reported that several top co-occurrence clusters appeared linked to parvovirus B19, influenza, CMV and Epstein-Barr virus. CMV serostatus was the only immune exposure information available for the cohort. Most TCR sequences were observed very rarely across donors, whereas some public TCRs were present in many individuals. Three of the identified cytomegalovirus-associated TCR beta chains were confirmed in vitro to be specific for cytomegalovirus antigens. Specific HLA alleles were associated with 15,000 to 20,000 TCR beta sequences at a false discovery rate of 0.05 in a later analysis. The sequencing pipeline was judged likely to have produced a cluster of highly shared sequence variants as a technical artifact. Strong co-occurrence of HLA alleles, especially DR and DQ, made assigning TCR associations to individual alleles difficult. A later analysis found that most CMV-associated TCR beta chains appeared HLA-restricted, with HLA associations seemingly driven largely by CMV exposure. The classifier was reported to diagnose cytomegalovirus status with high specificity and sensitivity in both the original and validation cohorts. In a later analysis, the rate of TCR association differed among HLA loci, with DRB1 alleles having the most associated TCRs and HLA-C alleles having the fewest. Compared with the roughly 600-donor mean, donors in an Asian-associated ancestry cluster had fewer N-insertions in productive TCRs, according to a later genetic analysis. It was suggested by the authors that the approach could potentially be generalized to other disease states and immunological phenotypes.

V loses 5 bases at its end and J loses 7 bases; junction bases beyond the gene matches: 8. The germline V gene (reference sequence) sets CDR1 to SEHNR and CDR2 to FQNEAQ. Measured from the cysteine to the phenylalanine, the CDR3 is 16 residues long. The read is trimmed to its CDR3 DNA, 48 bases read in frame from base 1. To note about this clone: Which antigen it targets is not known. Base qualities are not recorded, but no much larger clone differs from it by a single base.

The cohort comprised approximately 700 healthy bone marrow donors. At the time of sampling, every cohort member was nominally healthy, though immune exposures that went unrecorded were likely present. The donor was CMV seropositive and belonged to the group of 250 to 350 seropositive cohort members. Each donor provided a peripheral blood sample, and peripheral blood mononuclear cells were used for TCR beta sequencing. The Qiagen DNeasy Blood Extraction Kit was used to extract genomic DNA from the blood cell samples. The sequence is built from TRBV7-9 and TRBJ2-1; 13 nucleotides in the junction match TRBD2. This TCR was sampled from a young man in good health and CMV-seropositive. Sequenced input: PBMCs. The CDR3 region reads CASSPTSGGAKNEQFF. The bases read TGTGCCAGCAGCCCTACTAGCGGGGGGGCCAAGAATGAGCAGTTCTTC.